One sample yielded the 10 T cell receptor beta chains listed below, sequenced in a study of blood T cell repertoires in COVID-19. Data came from immunoSEQ multiplex PCR; TCRdb stores just in-frame clones and leaves some out. The repertoire has more than 200,000 clones, 80% to 90% of them found once; the top ten carry approximately 4%. The sequenced sample was peripheral blood. Source of these receptors: a man aged 55 to 70 with acute or convalescent COVID-19.

The chain uses TRBV7-9 and TRBJ2-7; the D gene is possibly TRBD1 (5 bases). The CDR3 is made up of 14 amino acids. CDR1 and CDR2 (germline): SEHNR, FQNEAQ (reference sequence). V was pared by 1 base and J by 2 bases, with 9 bases between. The CDR3 DNA reads TGTGCCAGCAGCTTAGTCAGCAGGGCCTACGAGCAGTACTTC. Protein product: CASSLVSRAYEQYF. Drawing the rest from reference TRBV7-9 and TRBJ2-7, the complete variable domain is DTGVSQNPRHKITKRGQNVTFRCDPISEHNRLYWYRQTLGQGPEFLTYFQNEAQLEKSRLLSDRFSAERPKGSFSTLEIQRTEQGDSAMYLCASSLVSRAYEQYFGPGTRLTVT.

This sequence joins TRBV10-1 and TRBJ2-7; D may be TRBD2 (6 bases). V dropped 3 bases and J dropped 7 bases, with 13 bases sitting between them. The CDR3 is 13 residues long. CDR1 WNHNN and CDR2 SYGVQD come from the germline V gene (reference sequence). CDR3 DNA: TGCGCCAGCAGTGATATCGGGGGTCGGGAGCAGTACTTC. Translating it yields CASSDIGGREQYF.

V gene TRBV29-1 combines with J gene TRBJ2-7; 8 nucleotides agree with TRBD2. J was trimmed by 4 bases and V by 5 bases; bases with no gene match: 19. The CDR3 is made up of 17 amino acids. The germline CDR1 and CDR2 sequences are SQVTM and ANQGSEA. Here the CDR3 reads CSVFQWGLSSGSYEQYF. The CDR3 DNA follows: TGCAGCGTTTTCCAGTGGGGGCTCTCTAGCGGGTCTTACGAGCAGTACTTC.

This clone showed up just a few times. The J gene is TRBJ2-7, the V gene TRBV6-5; TRBD1 matches 10 bases. With 2 bases clipped from V and 3 bases from J, the junction kept 4 bases outside the gene matches. Germline CDR1 reads MNHEY; CDR2 reads SVGAGI. CDR3 length equals 15 residues. CDR3 nucleotides: TGTGCCAGCAGTTACGGACAGGGGGTCCTCTACGAGCAGTACTTC. The encoded protein is CASSYGQGVLYEQYF.

The J gene is TRBJ2-6, the V gene TRBV6-4; D perhaps matches TRBD1 (5 bases). The germline CDR1 and CDR2 sequences are MRHNA and SNTAGT. V was pared by 1 base and J by 5 bases, with 9 bases between. The CDR3 sequence is 15 residues long. The CDR3 DNA is TGTGCCAGCAGTGACTGGGGCACACGGGCCAACGTCCTGACTTTC. This gives the protein CASSDWGTRANVLTF.

The CDR3 region is CASSPPGGIGGNTIYF. For the CDR3, the DNA is TGTGCCAGCTCACCACCCGGGGGAATTGGTGGAAACACCATATATTTT. This sequence joins TRBV18 and TRBJ1-3; weak D call: TRBD1 (5 bases). Germline V gene data show CDR1 as KGHSH and CDR2 as LQKENI. The CDR3 consists of 16 residues. The germline V and J ends were trimmed by 0 bases and 3 bases, with 12 bases remaining between them.

The chain combines TRBV6-5 with TRBJ1-2, with D perhaps matching TRBD1 (6 bases). Trimming pared 6 bases from V and 4 bases from J, leaving 18 bases between. Per germline, CDR1 MNHEY and CDR2 SVGAGI. The CDR3 runs 15 residues. In DNA, the CDR3 is TGTGCCAGCAGGGAGTCGGGACAAAACCTCTATGGCTACACCTTC. Translating gives CASRESGQNLYGYTF.

The J gene is TRBJ2-7, the V gene TRBV4-3; a weak D match, TRBD2 (5 bases). The germline V gene has CDR1 LGHNA and CDR2 YSLEER. This CDR3 has 14 amino acids. With 0 bases removed from V and 5 bases from J, the gap between germline ends came to 11 bases. CDR3 protein: CASSQDLTGNEQYF. The CDR3 bases are TGCGCCAGCAGCCAAGATTTGACGGGAAACGAGCAGTACTTC.

This chain joins TRBV3-1 (or the pseudogene TRBV3-2) and TRBJ1-1, with a possible D match to TRBD1 (5 bases). CDR1 is LGHDT, CDR2 YNNKEL, per germline (reference sequence). This CDR3 has 15 amino acids. Trimming removed 1 base from V and 1 base from J, with 10 bases in between. The CDR3 is CASSQGGGGNTEAFF. The DNA of the CDR3 is TGTGCCAGCAGCCAAGGGGGCGGGGGGAACACTGAAGCTTTCTTT.

This clone was observed a handful of times. The V and J genes are TRBV11-3 and TRBJ2-7; 13 nucleotides agree with TRBD2. The trim removed 5 bases at V and 4 bases at J, leaving 11 bases unmatched. Germline V lookup: CDR1 SGHNT, CDR2 YENEEA. The length of the CDR3 is 17 residues. This chain's CDR3 is CASSASPGTSGTYEQYF. CDR3 DNA sequence: TGTGCCAGCAGCGCGTCTCCCGGGACTAGCGGGACTTACGAGCAGTACTTC.